The rows below give T cell receptor beta chains drawn from one sample of a study of blood T cell repertoires in COVID-19. Method: immunoSEQ multiplex PCR; TCRdb's copy keeps in-frame clones and lacks some. The table lists a few hundred thousand clones, 86% of them singletons, with over 1.5% in the top ten. The specimen was PBMCs or T cells enriched from blood (not recorded which). All receptors come from a man aged 35 to 55 who had recovered from COVID-19. Each CDR3 is given with its conserved first and last residue. Fields, in order: clone size, V gene, J gene, D gene, CDR3 protein, CDR3 DNA. The D gene is left open where the match is weak. The listing skips clone size in some rows; elsewhere it reads once, few, many or a size class.

clone size: once; V gene: TRBV13; J gene: TRBJ1-4; D gene: .; CDR3 protein: CASSTPGAEEKLFF; CDR3 DNA: TGTGCCAGCAGCACCCCGGGAGCGGAGGAAAAACTGTTTTTT
clone size: .; V gene: TRBV7-9; J gene: TRBJ1-6; D gene: TRBD1; CDR3 protein: CASSHTGASYNSPLHF; CDR3 DNA: TGTGCCAGCAGCCACACAGGGGCCTCCTATAATTCACCCCTCCACTTT
clone size: .; V gene: TRBV5-8; J gene: TRBJ2-2; D gene: .; CDR3 protein: CASSLGTVYTGELFF; CDR3 DNA: TGTGCCAGCAGCTTGGGGACAGTGTACACCGGGGAGCTGTTTTTT
clone size: .; V gene: TRBV5-1; J gene: TRBJ1-2; D gene: TRBD1; CDR3 protein: CASSKGQDYGYTF; CDR3 DNA: TGCGCCAGCAGCAAGGGACAGGACTATGGCTACACCTTC
clone size: .; V gene: TRBV3-1/TRBV3-2; J gene: TRBJ1-2; D gene: .; CDR3 protein: CASSQAAIANYGYTF; CDR3 DNA: TGTGCCAGCAGCCAGGCGGCGATAGCTAACTATGGCTACACCTTC
clone size: .; V gene: TRBV18; J gene: TRBJ1-1; D gene: .; CDR3 protein: CASSLRSSGDTEAFF; CDR3 DNA: TGTGCCAGCTCACTCCGGAGCTCAGGGGACACTGAAGCTTTCTTT
clone size: .; V gene: TRBV7-9; J gene: TRBJ1-5; D gene: TRBD1; CDR3 protein: CASSGQGIQPQHF; CDR3 DNA: TGTGCCAGCAGCGGACAGGGGATTCAGCCCCAGCATTTT
clone size: .; V gene: TRBV30; J gene: TRBJ2-5; D gene: .; CDR3 protein: CAWSVGGGETQYF; CDR3 DNA: TGTGCCTGGAGTGTAGGGGGTGGGGAGACCCAGTACTTC
clone size: .; V gene: TRBV5-1; J gene: TRBJ2-3; D gene: TRBD2; CDR3 protein: CASSLWSGRADTQYF; CDR3 DNA: TGCGCCAGCAGCTTGTGGAGCGGGAGGGCGGATACGCAGTATTTT
clone size: .; V gene: TRBV3-1/TRBV3-2; J gene: TRBJ2-1; D gene: TRBD2; CDR3 protein: CASSPGTSGYNEQFF; CDR3 DNA: TGTGCCAGCAGCCCGGGGACTAGCGGTTACAATGAGCAGTTCTTC
clone size: .; V gene: TRBV5-1; J gene: TRBJ1-3; D gene: .; CDR3 protein: CASSLLQGSSGNTIYF; CDR3 DNA: TGCGCCAGCAGCTTGCTCCAGGGAAGCTCTGGAAACACCATATATTTT
clone size: .; V gene: TRBV18; J gene: TRBJ2-3; D gene: TRBD2; CDR3 protein: CASSPFAGVTDTQYF; CDR3 DNA: TGTGCCAGCTCCCCCTTTGCGGGAGTCACAGATACGCAGTATTTT
clone size: .; V gene: TRBV5-3; J gene: TRBJ1-6; D gene: .; CDR3 protein: CARTDRRFPKSSYNSPLHF; CDR3 DNA: TGTGCCAGAACAGACAGACGTTTTCCTAAGAGCTCCTATAATTCACCCCTCCACTTT
clone size: .; V gene: TRBV29-1; J gene: TRBJ2-3; D gene: .; CDR3 protein: CSVEALADDTQYF; CDR3 DNA: TGCAGCGTTGAAGCACTAGCTGACGATACGCAGTATTTT
clone size: .; V gene: TRBV10-3; J gene: TRBJ1-2; D gene: TRBD1; CDR3 protein: CAIGKQGANTYGYTF; CDR3 DNA: TGTGCCATCGGGAAACAGGGGGCGAATACCTATGGCTACACCTTC
clone size: .; V gene: TRBV10-3; J gene: TRBJ2-5; D gene: TRBD1; CDR3 protein: CAIRTGVQETQYF; CDR3 DNA: TGTGCCATCAGGACAGGGGTCCAAGAGACCCAGTACTTC
clone size: .; V gene: TRBV12-2; J gene: TRBJ2-7; D gene: .; CDR3 protein: CASRSPGWSGGTYEQYF; CDR3 DNA: TGTGCAAGTCGCTCCCCGGGGTGGTCGGGAGGCACATACGAGCAGTACTTC
clone size: .; V gene: TRBV19; J gene: TRBJ1-1; D gene: TRBD1; CDR3 protein: CASWDPPGTGLRGEAFF; CDR3 DNA: TGTGCCAGTTGGGACCCCCCCGGGACAGGCTTAAGGGGTGAAGCTTTCTTT
clone size: .; V gene: TRBV29-1; J gene: TRBJ1-1; D gene: TRBD1; CDR3 protein: CSVSGDRGTLNTEAFF; CDR3 DNA: TGCAGCGTTTCCGGGGACAGGGGCACTTTGAACACTGAAGCTTTCTTT
clone size: .; V gene: TRBV6-5; J gene: TRBJ2-5; D gene: .; CDR3 protein: CASSTTQGGETQYF; CDR3 DNA: TGTGCCAGCAGTACAACACAGGGGGGGGAGACCCAGTACTTC
clone size: .; V gene: TRBV5-1; J gene: TRBJ1-2; D gene: .; CDR3 protein: CASTFGVDGYGYTF; CDR3 DNA: TGCGCCAGCACCTTCGGGGTGGATGGCTATGGCTACACCTTC
clone size: .; V gene: TRBV5-1; J gene: TRBJ2-1; D gene: TRBD2; CDR3 protein: CASSLAGGGAHEQFF; CDR3 DNA: TGCGCCAGCAGCTTAGCGGGCGGGGGGGCTCATGAGCAGTTCTTC
clone size: .; V gene: TRBV3-1/TRBV3-2; J gene: TRBJ1-5; D gene: .; CDR3 protein: CASSPTQGSHQPQHF; CDR3 DNA: TGTGCCAGCAGCCCGACTCAGGGGAGCCATCAGCCCCAGCATTTT
clone size: .; V gene: TRBV5-1; J gene: TRBJ1-1; D gene: .; CDR3 protein: CASSFPGNTEAFF; CDR3 DNA: TGCGCCAGCAGCTTTCCGGGAAACACTGAAGCTTTCTTT
clone size: .; V gene: TRBV9; J gene: TRBJ2-1; D gene: TRBD2; CDR3 protein: CASSERILLLAGEWANEQFF; CDR3 DNA: TGTGCCAGCAGCGAACGAATACTCCTACTAGCGGGGGAGTGGGCCAATGAGCAGTTCTTC
clone size: .; V gene: TRBV30; J gene: TRBJ1-2; D gene: .; CDR3 protein: CAWSFTDRRSYGYTF; CDR3 DNA: TGTGCCTGGAGCTTCACCGACAGGCGTTCCTATGGCTACACCTTC
clone size: .; V gene: TRBV2; J gene: TRBJ1-5; D gene: .; CDR3 protein: CANSAGSSGNQPQHF; CDR3 DNA: TGTGCCAACAGTGCGGGGAGCTCGGGCAATCAGCCCCAGCATTTT
clone size: .; V gene: TRBV19; J gene: TRBJ1-4; D gene: TRBD1; CDR3 protein: CASSTDREAEKLFF; CDR3 DNA: TGTGCCAGTAGTACCGACAGGGAGGCTGAAAAACTGTTTTTT
clone size: .; V gene: TRBV27; J gene: TRBJ2-3; D gene: TRBD2; CDR3 protein: CASGTVLAGGSDTQYF; CDR3 DNA: TGTGCCAGCGGTACAGTGTTAGCGGGGGGGTCAGATACGCAGTATTTT
clone size: .; V gene: TRBV27; J gene: TRBJ2-2; D gene: .; CDR3 protein: CASSLRVMGDYGELFF; CDR3 DNA: TGTGCCAGCAGTCTCAGGGTTATGGGTGATTACGGGGAGCTGTTTTTT
clone size: few; V gene: TRBV5-1; J gene: TRBJ2-7; D gene: TRBD1; CDR3 protein: CASRKTGDEQYF; CDR3 DNA: TGCGCCAGCAGGAAGACAGGGGACGAGCAGTACTTC
clone size: .; V gene: TRBV19; J gene: TRBJ1-2; D gene: .; CDR3 protein: CASSPGQFRFGYTF; CDR3 DNA: TGTGCCAGTAGCCCTGGACAGTTTCGTTTTGGCTACACCTTC
clone size: .; V gene: TRBV24-1; J gene: TRBJ1-3; D gene: .; CDR3 protein: CATSDSLGPADWAPGDTIYF; CDR3 DNA: TGTGCCACCAGTGATTCGCTAGGCCCAGCGGATTGGGCCCCTGGTGACACCATATATTTT
clone size: .; V gene: TRBV6-5; J gene: TRBJ2-7; D gene: .; CDR3 protein: CASSSSGVSYEQYF; CDR3 DNA: TGTGCCAGCAGTTCTTCAGGGGTATCCTACGAGCAGTACTTC
clone size: few; V gene: TRBV19; J gene: TRBJ2-7; D gene: TRBD1; CDR3 protein: CASSVGQGYEQYF; CDR3 DNA: TGTGCCAGTAGTGTTGGACAGGGATACGAGCAGTACTTC
clone size: few; V gene: TRBV30; J gene: TRBJ2-7; D gene: .; CDR3 protein: CAWSALYEQYF; CDR3 DNA: TGTGCCTGGAGTGCCCTCTACGAGCAGTACTTC
clone size: .; V gene: TRBV3-1/TRBV3-2; J gene: TRBJ2-7; D gene: .; CDR3 protein: CASSQMAEQYF; CDR3 DNA: TGTGCCAGCAGCCAGATGGCCGAGCAGTACTTC
clone size: .; V gene: TRBV11-2; J gene: TRBJ2-7; D gene: TRBD1; CDR3 protein: CASSWDRENSEQYF; CDR3 DNA: TGTGCCAGCAGTTGGGACAGGGAGAATAGCGAGCAGTACTTC
clone size: .; V gene: TRBV18; J gene: TRBJ2-1; D gene: .; CDR3 protein: CASVRDSNEQFF; CDR3 DNA: TGTGCCAGCGTCCGGGACTCTAATGAGCAGTTCTTC
clone size: .; V gene: TRBV9; J gene: TRBJ1-3; D gene: .; CDR3 protein: CASSGTGVTGNTIYF; CDR3 DNA: TGTGCCAGCAGCGGTACGGGGGTGACTGGAAACACCATATATTTT
clone size: once; V gene: TRBV3-1/TRBV3-2; J gene: TRBJ1-6; D gene: TRBD1; CDR3 protein: CASSQDPWTGSNSPLHF; CDR3 DNA: TGTGCCAGCAGCCAAGACCCCTGGACAGGGTCGAATTCACCCCTCCACTTT
clone size: .; V gene: TRBV10-3; J gene: TRBJ1-1; D gene: .; CDR3 protein: CAIQGTLNTEAFF; CDR3 DNA: TGTGCCATCCAGGGGACCCTGAACACTGAAGCTTTCTTT
clone size: .; V gene: TRBV6-5; J gene: TRBJ2-7; D gene: .; CDR3 protein: CASRYLYEQYF; CDR3 DNA: TGTGCCAGCAGGTATTTATACGAGCAGTACTTC
clone size: .; V gene: TRBV2; J gene: TRBJ1-5; D gene: .; CDR3 protein: CASSGTDPYGPQHF; CDR3 DNA: TGTGCCAGCAGTGGAACAGACCCTTATGGCCCCCAGCATTTT
clone size: .; V gene: TRBV7-6; J gene: TRBJ2-2; D gene: TRBD2; CDR3 protein: CASSPGGGNTGELFF; CDR3 DNA: TGTGCCAGCAGCCCGGGAGGAGGAAACACCGGGGAGCTGTTTTTT
clone size: .; V gene: TRBV5-1; J gene: TRBJ2-1; D gene: TRBD1; CDR3 protein: CASSLTTGVYNEQFF; CDR3 DNA: TGCGCCAGCAGCCTAACGACAGGGGTATACAATGAGCAGTTCTTC